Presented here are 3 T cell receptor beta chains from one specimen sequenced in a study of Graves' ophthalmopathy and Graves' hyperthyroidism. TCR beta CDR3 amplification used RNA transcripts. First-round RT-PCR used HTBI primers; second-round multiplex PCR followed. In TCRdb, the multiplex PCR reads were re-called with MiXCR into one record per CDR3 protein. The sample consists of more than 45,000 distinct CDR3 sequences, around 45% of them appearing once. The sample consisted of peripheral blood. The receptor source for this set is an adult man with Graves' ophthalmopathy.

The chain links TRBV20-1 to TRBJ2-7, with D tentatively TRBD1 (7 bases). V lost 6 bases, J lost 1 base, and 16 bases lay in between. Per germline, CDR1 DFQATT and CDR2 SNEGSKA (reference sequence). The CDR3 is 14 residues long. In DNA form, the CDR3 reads TGCAGTGCCGCGGGACAGCCCAATTCCTACGAGCAGTACTTC. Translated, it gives CSAAGQPNSYEQYF.

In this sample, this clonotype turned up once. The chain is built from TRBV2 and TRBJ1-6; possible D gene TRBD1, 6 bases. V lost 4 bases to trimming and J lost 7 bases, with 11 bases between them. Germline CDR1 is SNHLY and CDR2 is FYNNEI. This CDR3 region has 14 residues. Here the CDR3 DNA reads TGTGCCAGCAGTGTTCAGGGGCCGAATTCACCCCTCCACTTT. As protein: CASSVQGPNSPLHF. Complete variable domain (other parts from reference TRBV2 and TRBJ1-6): EPEVTQTPSHQVTQMGQEVILRCVPISNHLYFYWYRQILGQKVEFLVSFYNNEISEKSEIFDDQFSVERPDGSNFTLKIRSTKLEDSAMYFCASSVQGPNSPLHFGNGTRLTVT.

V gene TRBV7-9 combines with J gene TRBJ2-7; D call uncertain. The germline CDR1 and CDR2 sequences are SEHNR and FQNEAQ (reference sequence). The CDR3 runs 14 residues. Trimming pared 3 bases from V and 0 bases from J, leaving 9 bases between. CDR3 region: CASSLGSYSYEQYF. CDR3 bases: TGTGCCAGCAGCTTGGGGTCCTACTCCTACGAGCAGTACTTC.